This T cell receptor (beta chain) was profiled in a study of blood T cell repertoires in COVID-19. Study in general: From the United States, Italy and Spain came samples of acute and convalescent COVID-19. PBMCs, B-cell-depleted T cells, or T cells were the source of the cDNA or gDNA that made up the material.

This clone occurred once. Clones were sequenced by immunoSEQ multiplex PCR, and TCRdb holds only the in-frame ones, with some missing. The sample has tens of thousands of clones; 65% to 90% are singletons. The sequence came from a man at least 80 years old with acute or convalescent COVID-19. Sequenced: peripheral blood.

CDR3: CAWSVQSEKLFF. Here the CDR3 DNA reads TGTGCCTGGAGTGTTCAATCTGAAAAACTGTTTTTT. The V call is TRBV30, the J call TRBJ1-4; D is undetermined. The V end was cut by 0 bases, the J end by 7 bases, with 6 bases between. Per the germline V gene, CDR1 is GTSNPN and CDR2 is SVGIG (reference sequence). This CDR3 has 12 residues.